Detailed here is one T cell receptor (beta chain). It has no known antigen specificity. Base qualities are not at hand, and no much larger clone is one base apart. Preparation of the library involved the immunoSEQ multiplex PCR assay. In its TCRdb copy, this immuneACCESS table keeps in-frame sequences only and misses some clones. Where compared with another copy, unresolved V genes explain less than half of these, and the others have no known cause. The sample yields tens of thousands of clones; roughly 92% were counted once. The ten largest clones add up to around 2% of the sample. These data originate in a study of T cell changes during pregnancy in multiple sclerosis (dated by TCRdb to about 2019). For context, the study as a whole: The study examined how the T cell repertoire changed over the course of pregnancy in women with multiple sclerosis.

The CDR3 contains 16 residues, cysteine and phenylalanine counted. Just CDR3 DNA is preserved here, 48 bases in frame from base 1. The germline V gene (reference sequence) gives CDR1 as SEHNR and CDR2 as FQNEAQ. From V the trimming removes 5 bases and from J it removes 6 bases, while the gene matches leave 11 bases of the junction unaccounted for. This sequence uses TRBV7-9 and TRBJ2-1; TRBD2 agrees with 9 junctional bases. Material: peripheral blood, obtained in the third trimester of pregnancy. This TCR was recovered from a female donor with multiple sclerosis, enrolled in a pregnancy study. The DNA sequence reads TGTGCCAGCAGCCCAAGACTAGCGGATTACTTCAATGAGCAGTTCTTC. Translated, it gives CASSPRLADYFNEQFF.